This passage covers 30 T cell receptor beta chains from one sample sequenced in a study of technical replicates of blood from a few donors. This table comes from immunoSEQ multiplex PCR, and its TCRdb copy is limited to in-frame clones, with some not included. The sample comprises fewer than 90,000 clones, roughly 93% of which are singletons, and roughly 0.25% rests with the top ten. The sample was T cells isolated from PBMCs. The receptor set was obtained from a human donor in good health.

The V gene is TRBV5-4, the J gene TRBJ2-2; no reliable D call. Germline V lookup: CDR1 SGHNT, CDR2 YYREEE (reference sequence). Trimming took off 9 bases at V and 1 base at J, with 7 bases between the two ends. The CDR3 is 12 residues long. The CDR3 protein is CATPGNTGELFF. In nucleotides, the CDR3 is TGTGCCACCCCAGGGAACACCGGGGAGCTGTTTTTT.

This clone appeared a single time. J is TRBJ2-2 and V is TRBV30; D remains unclear. The CDR3 has 18 residues. Trimming shortened V by 3 bases and J by 3 bases, and 23 bases separated the two germline ends. Germline values: CDR1 GTSNPN, CDR2 SVGIG (reference sequence). The CDR3 nucleotides read TGTGCCTGGAGGTCCTTAATGAGGCTCGGCCCCTACACCGGGGAGCTGTTTTTT. It translates to CAWRSLMRLGPYTGELFF.

CDR3 amino acids: CASSLWGPGNEQFF. CDR3 in DNA: TGCGCCAGCAGCTTGTGGGGGCCTGGCAATGAGCAGTTCTTC. This sequence joins TRBV5-1 and TRBJ2-1, with TRBD1 as a possible D gene (6 bases). Germline assignment: CDR1 SGHRS and CDR2 YFSETQ. The CDR3 contains 14 residues. The ends were cut back, 1 base at V and 6 bases at J, with 11 bases in the middle.

V gene TRBV9 combines with J gene TRBJ1-3, with TRBD1 matching over 7 bases. J gave up 2 bases and V 6 bases, and 2 bases lay outside the gene matches. The CDR3 extends over 13 amino acids. From germline, CDR1 is SGDLS and CDR2 YYNGEE. CDR3 DNA sequence: TGTGCCAGCACCGGGACAGCTGGAAACACCATATATTTT. This codes for CASTGTAGNTIYF.

The rearrangement links TRBV11-2 to TRBJ1-2, with TRBD1 matching over 7 bases. Germline assignment: CDR1 SGHAT and CDR2 FQNNGV. CDR3 size: 14 residues. Germline trimming cut 5 bases from V and 2 bases from J; bases unmatched to any gene: 5. CDR3 protein: CASSPTGQNYGYTF. CDR3 sequence (DNA): TGTGCCAGCAGCCCAACGGGACAGAACTATGGCTACACCTTC.

The chain is built from TRBV5-3 and TRBJ2-5, with TRBD1 matching over 9 bases. TRBV5-3 is treated as an ORF (open reading frame) with a function not yet certain. The CDR3 has 15 amino acids. With V trimmed by 4 bases and J by 5 bases, 9 bases remained unmatched. DNA of the CDR3: TGTGCCAGAAGCCCTCTCACAGGGGGCGGCGAGACCCAGTACTTC. It encodes CARSPLTGGGETQYF.

The chain employs TRBV19 and TRBJ1-5; 7 bases agree with TRBD1. In germline, CDR1 is LNHDA, CDR2 SQIVND (reference sequence). V was clipped by 3 bases and J by 0 bases; unmatched bases: 5. This CDR3 has 16 amino acids. CDR3 amino acids: CASSIVTGHSNQPQHF. For the CDR3, the DNA is TGTGCCAGTAGTATCGTGACAGGGCATAGCAATCAGCCCCAGCATTTT.

The chain links TRBV6-1 to TRBJ2-1; TRBD2 aligns across 9 bases. This CDR3 has 14 amino acids. J gave up 9 bases and V 4 bases, and 7 bases lay outside the gene matches. Germline values: CDR1 MNHNS, CDR2 SASEGT. The CDR3 loop is CASSVGTSWSEQFF. The CDR3 nucleotides read TGTGCCAGCAGTGTGGGGACTAGCTGGTCTGAGCAGTTCTTC.

The chain carries TRBV30 and TRBJ2-7, with D unresolved. Germline V CDR1 and CDR2: GTSNPN, SVGIG (reference sequence). The CDR3 runs to 15 residues. V was cut by 2 bases and J by 0 bases, with 14 bases left in between. The CDR3 region is CAWSSKTPSSYEQYF. The CDR3 nucleotides are TGTGCCTGGAGTAGCAAGACGCCTAGCTCCTACGAGCAGTACTTC.

The chain recombines TRBV19 with TRBJ1-3; 9 nucleotides agree with TRBD1. This CDR3 has 16 amino acids. The V segment lost 7 bases and the J segment 0 bases; nucleotides outside the gene matches: 7. CDR1 is LNHDA and CDR2 is SQIVND in the germline V gene (reference sequence). CDR3: CASTRTGASSGNTIYF. The DNA for the CDR3 is TGTGCCAGTACCCGGACAGGGGCCAGCTCTGGAAACACCATATATTTT.

V gene TRBV14 combines with J gene TRBJ2-1; perhaps TRBD1 as D (5 bases). V was trimmed by 0 bases and J by 3 bases, leaving 12 bases between them. The CDR3 runs to 16 residues. Germline assignment: CDR1 SGHDN and CDR2 FVKESK. The CDR3 loop is CASSQDVVTVYNEQFF. The CDR3 DNA reads as TGTGCCAGCAGCCAAGATGTAGTGACAGTCTACAATGAGCAGTTCTTC. The whole variable domain, filled in from reference TRBV14 and TRBJ2-1, reads EAGVTQFPSHSVIEKGQTVTLRCDPISGHDNLYWYRRVMGKEIKFLLHFVKESKQDESGMPNNRFLAERTGGTYSTLKVQPAELEDSGVYFCASSQDVVTVYNEQFFGPGTRLTVL.

This CDR3 is CASSGATGENYNSPLHF. The CDR3 nucleotides are TGCGCCAGCAGCGGGGCAACGGGCGAAAACTATAATTCACCCCTCCACTTT. The chain is built from TRBV5-1 and TRBJ1-6; weak D call: TRBD1 (5 bases). The germline gives CDR1 SGHRS, CDR2 YFSETQ. The CDR3 has 17 residues. V dropped 4 bases and J dropped 3 bases, with 17 bases sitting between them.

This rearrangement joins TRBV7-2 to TRBJ2-7; 11 bases are a match to TRBD2. The CDR3 runs to 15 residues. Looked up from germline, CDR1 is SGHTA and CDR2 is FQGNSA. Trimming at V came to 6 bases and at J to 0 bases, leaving 4 bases not matched to a gene. For the CDR3, the DNA is TGTGCCAGCAGAAGGGGACTAGCGGACTCCTACGAGCAGTACTTC. Translating gives CASRRGLADSYEQYF.

DNA for the CDR3: TGTGCCAGCAGCAGAATTTACAATCAGCCCCAGCATTTT. It is translated as CASSRIYNQPQHF. The chain combines TRBV27 with TRBJ1-5; D ambiguous. The CDR3 loop spans 13 amino acids. Germline V gives CDR1 MNHEY, CDR2 SMNVEV (reference sequence). Trimming took off 6 bases at V and 3 bases at J, with 9 bases between the two ends.

V gene TRBV15 combines with J gene TRBJ2-7, with a weak D call TRBD2 (5 bases). Germline-derived CDR1 and CDR2 are LNHNV and YYDKDF (reference sequence). The CDR3 totals 16 residues. V lost 0 bases to trimming and J lost 1 base, with 13 bases between them. The chain's CDR3 is CATSRDYGVRSYEQYF. CDR3 DNA: TGTGCCACCAGCAGAGATTACGGGGTGCGGTCCTACGAGCAGTACTTC. Complete variable domain (other parts from reference TRBV15 and TRBJ2-7): DAMVIQNPRYQVTQFGKPVTLSCSQTLNHNVMYWYQQKSSQAPKLLFHYYDKDFNNEADTPDNFQSRRPNTSFCFLDIRSPGLGDTAMYLCATSRDYGVRSYEQYFGPGTRLTVT.

This clone occurred once. The rearrangement joins TRBV5-1 to TRBJ2-7; 7 positions agree with TRBD1. The CDR3 length is 14 residues. V shed 0 bases and J 3 bases; nucleotides not matched to a gene: 3. Germline V gives CDR1 SGHRS, CDR2 YFSETQ. CDR3 region: CASSLVQGDYEQYF. The CDR3, as DNA: TGCGCCAGCAGCTTGGTCCAGGGGGACTACGAGCAGTACTTC.

V gene TRBV7-9 combines with J gene TRBJ1-3; 7 bases agree with TRBD1. The CDR3 consists of 17 residues. Trimming at V came to 1 base and at J to 0 bases, leaving 6 bases not matched to a gene. Germline V lookup: CDR1 SEHNR, CDR2 FQNEAQ (reference sequence). The CDR3 loop is CASSLDWTGNSGNTIYF. In DNA, the CDR3 is TGTGCCAGCAGCTTAGATTGGACAGGCAACTCTGGAAACACCATATATTTT.

The V call is TRBV13, the J call TRBJ1-1; 9 bases agree with TRBD1. V gave up 5 bases and J gave up 11 bases; unmatched junction bases: 12. The CDR3 has 14 amino acids. Germline V lookup: CDR1 PRHDT, CDR2 FYEKMQ (reference sequence). CDR3 sequence (DNA): TGTGCCAGCAGCGCCTCAACAGGGGGCGGATATGCTTTCTTT. Protein product: CASSASTGGGYAFF.

This chain uses TRBV28 with TRBJ1-4; D not resolved. Germline CDR1 reads MDHEN; CDR2 reads SYDVKM. Trimming stripped 10 bases from V and 0 bases from J, with 12 bases between. The CDR3 has 14 residues. CDR3 residues: CATHYTATNEKLFF. The CDR3 bases are TGTGCCACCCACTACACCGCAACTAATGAAAAACTGTTTTTT.

The gene calls are TRBV7-9 and TRBJ1-5; 7 nucleotides agree with TRBD1. The CDR3 runs 18 residues. Germline V gene sequence: CDR1 SEHNR, CDR2 FQNEAQ (reference sequence). With 4 bases clipped from V and 0 bases from J, the junction kept 12 bases outside the gene matches. The CDR3 sequence: CASSSVRGPSYSNQPQHF. As DNA, the CDR3 is TGTGCCAGCAGCTCGGTGAGGGGGCCTTCCTATAGCAATCAGCCCCAGCATTTT.

The chain carries TRBV6-6 and TRBJ2-7, with 7 bases lining up with TRBD2. Germline V CDR1 and CDR2: MNHNY, SVGAGI (reference sequence). The junction had 8 bases not matched to a gene; V was cut back by 5 bases and J by 1 base. The CDR3 consists of 15 residues. The CDR3 nucleotides are TGTGCCAGCAGTGCATGGGGCGGGGGATCCTACGAGCAGTACTTC. It codes for CASSAWGGGSYEQYF.

The chain combines TRBV21-1 with TRBJ1-2; the table's D call, TRBD1, has no DNA check behind it. TRBV21-1 is flagged as a pseudogene. The CDR3 is 15 amino acids. Here the CDR3 DNA reads TGTGCCAGCAGCATCTGGAGGGACAGGGCTGTTGGCTACACCTTC. Translation gives CASSIWRDRAVGYTF.

The chain carries TRBV29-1 and TRBJ2-5; D remains ambiguous. Germline CDR1 and CDR2: SQVTM and ANQGSEA. This CDR3 contains 12 residues. The ends were cut back, 6 bases at V and 2 bases at J, with 10 bases in the middle. In DNA form, the CDR3 reads TGCAGCGTGGCCCCCTTACAAGAGACCCAGTACTTC. It translates to CSVAPLQETQYF.

This chain connects TRBV7-6 to TRBJ2-1, with D perhaps TRBD2 (6 bases). The CDR3 extends over 14 amino acids. Germline V lookup: CDR1 SGHVS, CDR2 FNYEAQ. Trimming cost V 1 base and J 6 bases, with 10 bases left between them. As DNA, the CDR3 is TGTGCCAGCAGCTTAGGACTAGTATTCAATGAGCAGTTCTTC. This gives the protein CASSLGLVFNEQFF. The full variable domain, its missing parts supplied by reference TRBV7-6 and TRBJ2-1, is GAGVSQSPRYKVTKRGQDVALRCDPISGHVSLYWYRQALGQGPEFLTYFNYEAQQDKSGLPNDRFSAERPEGSISTLTIQRTEQRDSAMYRCASSLGLVFNEQFFGPGTRLTVL.

The V gene is TRBV30, the J gene TRBJ2-7; D uncertain. The CDR3 is made up of 13 amino acids. V dropped 1 base and J dropped 3 bases, with 10 bases sitting between them. CDR1 is GTSNPN and CDR2 is SVGIG in the germline V gene (reference sequence). For the CDR3, the DNA is TGTGCCTGGAGTGGGTGGTCAGTCTACGAGCAGTACTTC. It translates to CAWSGWSVYEQYF. The whole variable domain, remainder taken from reference TRBV30 and TRBJ2-7, is SQTIHQWPATLVQPVGSPLSLECTVEGTSNPNLYWYRQAAGRGLQLLFYSVGIGQISSEVPQNLSASRPQDRQFILSSKKLLLSDSGFYLCAWSGWSVYEQYFGPGTRLTVT.

The chain uses TRBV11-3 and TRBJ2-5; D is uncertain. Germline assignment: CDR1 SGHNT and CDR2 YENEEA. Deletions cut 1 base from V and 2 bases from J, with 8 bases between. The CDR3 totals 14 residues. The CDR3 DNA sequence: TGTGCCAGCAGCTTAGGGTACAGACAAGAGACCCAGTACTTC. It specifies CASSLGYRQETQYF.

The chain recombines TRBV29-1 with TRBJ1-1, with 8 bases identical to TRBD1. Per germline, CDR1 SQVTM and CDR2 ANQGSEA. The CDR3 runs to 18 residues. With V trimmed by 7 bases and J by 0 bases, 19 bases remained unmatched. The CDR3 DNA reads TGCAGCGGGGCAGGGGGCAAAAAAGAGCCTTTTGTGAACACTGAAGCTTTCTTT. It encodes CSGAGGKKEPFVNTEAFF.

The chain links TRBV6-5 to TRBJ2-7; 11 nucleotides match TRBD2. J lost 4 bases, V lost 6 bases, and 2 bases had no gene match. Looked up from germline, CDR1 is MNHEY and CDR2 is SVGAGI. The CDR3 runs 13 residues. The CDR3 nucleotides read TGTGCCAGCAGGACTAGCGGGGTTTACGAGCAGTACTTC. This translates into CASRTSGVYEQYF.

The V gene is TRBV28, the J gene TRBJ1-5, with 8 bases that match TRBD1. Looked up from germline, CDR1 is MDHEN and CDR2 is SYDVKM. The CDR3 spans 14 residues. After removal of 5 bases from V and 7 bases from J, the junction contained 7 bases not matched to a gene. CDR3 region: CASSPGQGKQPQHF. CDR3 DNA: TGTGCCAGCAGTCCCGGACAGGGAAAGCAGCCCCAGCATTTT.

Comments on this clone: Mismatch with germline at one junction end may stem from a read error. This chain links TRBV7-7 with TRBJ2-1; 10 bases map to TRBD1. CDR1 is SSHAT, CDR2 FNYEAQ, per germline (reference sequence). The CDR3 extends over 15 amino acids. CDR3 residues: CASSDGTGAFNEQFF. CDR3 bases: TGTGCTAGCAGCGATGGGACAGGGGCTTTCAATGAGCAGTTCTTC.